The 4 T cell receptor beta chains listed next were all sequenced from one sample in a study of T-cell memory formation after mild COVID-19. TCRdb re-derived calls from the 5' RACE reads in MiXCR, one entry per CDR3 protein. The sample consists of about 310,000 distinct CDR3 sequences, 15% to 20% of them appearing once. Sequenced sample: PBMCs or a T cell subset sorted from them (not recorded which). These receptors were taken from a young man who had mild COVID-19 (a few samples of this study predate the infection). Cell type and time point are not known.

The CDR3 bases are TGCGCCAGCAGCTTGGAAATTGGGGACGGAGCATCCCAGTACTTC. The encoded protein is CASSLEIGDGASQYF. The J gene is TRBJ2-5, the V gene TRBV5-1; D assignment may be TRBD1 or TRBD2 (5 bases each). The CDR3 sequence is 15 residues long. Deletions cut 0 bases from V and 9 bases from J, with 18 bases between. Germline CDR1 and CDR2: SGHRS and YFSETQ.

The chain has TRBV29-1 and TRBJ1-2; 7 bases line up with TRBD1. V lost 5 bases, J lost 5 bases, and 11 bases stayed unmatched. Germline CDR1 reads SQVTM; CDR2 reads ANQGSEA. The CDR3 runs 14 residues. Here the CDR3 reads CSVQGQLWGYGYTF. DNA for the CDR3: TGCAGCGTTCAGGGACAGCTTTGGGGTTATGGCTACACCTTC.

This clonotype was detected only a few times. The DNA of the CDR3 is TGTGCCAGCAGTGCCAGGGGGGTCTCCTACGAGCAGTACTTC. This gives the protein CASSARGVSYEQYF. The chain recombines TRBV25-1 with TRBJ2-7; maybe TRBD1 (7 bases). CDR3 length: 14 amino acids. The germline V gene encodes CDR1 MGHDK and CDR2 SYGVNS. V dropped 4 bases and J dropped 0 bases, with 10 bases sitting between them.

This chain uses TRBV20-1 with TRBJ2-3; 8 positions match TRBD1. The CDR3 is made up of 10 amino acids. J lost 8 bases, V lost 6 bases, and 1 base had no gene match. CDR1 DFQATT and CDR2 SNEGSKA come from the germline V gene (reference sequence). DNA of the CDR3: TGCAGTGCCCAGGGGGCTACGCAGTATTTT. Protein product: CSAQGATQYF.